The TCR beta chain described here comes from a study of blood T cell repertoires in COVID-19. In its sample, this clone was seen a few times. As handled by the study authors: From reference gene primer amplification, estimates of nucleated cell counts were derived. TCRdb's table, derived via immunoSEQ multiplex PCR, lists solely in-frame clones and lacks some. That table is the source of V, J and clone size, and D and trimming were worked out from the DNA. The sample shows 130,000 or so clones, approximately 80% of them seen only once. Germline V gene sequence: CDR1 SNHLY, CDR2 FYNNEI. Trimming took 8 bases from V and 4 from J; bases not matched to a gene: 6. The length of the CDR3 is 14 residues.

Source material: peripheral blood. The receptor's source is a woman aged 80 or older with acute or convalescent COVID-19. The V gene is TRBV2, the J gene TRBJ2-1, with 9 bases identical to TRBD2. This CDR3 reads CASFRTSDYNEQFF. DNA of the CDR3: TGTGCCAGCTTCCGGACTAGCGATTACAATGAGCAGTTCTTC.